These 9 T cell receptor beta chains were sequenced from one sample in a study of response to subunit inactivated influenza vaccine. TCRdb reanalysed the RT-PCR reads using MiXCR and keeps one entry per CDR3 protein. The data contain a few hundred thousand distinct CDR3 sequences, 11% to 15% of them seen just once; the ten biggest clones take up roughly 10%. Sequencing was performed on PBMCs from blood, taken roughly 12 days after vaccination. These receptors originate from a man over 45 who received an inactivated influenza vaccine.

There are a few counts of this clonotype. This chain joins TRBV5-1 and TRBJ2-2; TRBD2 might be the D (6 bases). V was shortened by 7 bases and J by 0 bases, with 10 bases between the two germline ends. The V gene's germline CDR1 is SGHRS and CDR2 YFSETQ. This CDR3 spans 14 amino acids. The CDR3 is CASHGRTNTGELFF. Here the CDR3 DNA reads TGCGCCAGCCACGGGAGAACGAACACCGGGGAGCTGTTTTTT.

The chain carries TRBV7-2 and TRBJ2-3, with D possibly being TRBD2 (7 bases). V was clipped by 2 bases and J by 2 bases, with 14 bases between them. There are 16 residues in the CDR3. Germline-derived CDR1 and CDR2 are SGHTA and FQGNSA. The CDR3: CASSLNGGRNTDTQYF. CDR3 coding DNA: TGTGCCAGCAGCTTAAACGGGGGGCGGAACACAGATACGCAGTATTTT.

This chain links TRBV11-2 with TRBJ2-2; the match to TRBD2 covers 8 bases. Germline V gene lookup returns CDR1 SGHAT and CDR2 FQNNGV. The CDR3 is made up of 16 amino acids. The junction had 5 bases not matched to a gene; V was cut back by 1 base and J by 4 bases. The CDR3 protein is CASSLGAGGSTGELFF. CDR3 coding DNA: TGTGCCAGCAGCTTAGGGGCGGGGGGAAGCACCGGGGAGCTGTTTTTT.

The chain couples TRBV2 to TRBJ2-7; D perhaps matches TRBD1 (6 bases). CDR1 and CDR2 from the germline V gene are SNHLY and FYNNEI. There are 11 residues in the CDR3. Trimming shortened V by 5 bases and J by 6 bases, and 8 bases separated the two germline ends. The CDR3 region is CASSRQVEQYF. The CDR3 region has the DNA TGTGCCAGCAGTCGACAGGTCGAGCAGTACTTC. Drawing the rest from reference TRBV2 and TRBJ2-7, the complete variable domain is EPEVTQTPSHQVTQMGQEVILRCVPISNHLYFYWYRQILGQKVEFLVSFYNNEISEKSEIFDDQFSVERPDGSNFTLKIRSTKLEDSAMYFCASSRQVEQYFGPGTRLTVT.

DNA of the CDR3: TGTGCCAGCAGGAAAGGTTTTGAGCAGTACTTC. Residues: CASRKGFEQYF. This chain links TRBV12-3 or TRBV12-4 with TRBJ2-7; no clear D. The CDR3 is 11 amino acids. V lost 6 bases and J lost 7, with 10 bases in between.

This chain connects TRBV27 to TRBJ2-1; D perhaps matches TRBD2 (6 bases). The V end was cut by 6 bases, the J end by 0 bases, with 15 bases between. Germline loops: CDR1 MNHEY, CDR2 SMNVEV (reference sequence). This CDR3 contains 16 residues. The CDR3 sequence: CASRYSGTPSYNEQFF. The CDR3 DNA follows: TGTGCCAGCAGATATTCCGGGACTCCCTCCTACAATGAGCAGTTCTTC.

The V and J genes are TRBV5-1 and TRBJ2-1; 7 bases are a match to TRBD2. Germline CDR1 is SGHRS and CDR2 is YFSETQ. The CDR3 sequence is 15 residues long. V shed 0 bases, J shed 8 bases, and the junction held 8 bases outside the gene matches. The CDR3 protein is CASSLVAGRDDEQFF. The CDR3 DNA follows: TGCGCCAGCAGCTTGGTGGCAGGGAGGGACGATGAGCAGTTCTTC.

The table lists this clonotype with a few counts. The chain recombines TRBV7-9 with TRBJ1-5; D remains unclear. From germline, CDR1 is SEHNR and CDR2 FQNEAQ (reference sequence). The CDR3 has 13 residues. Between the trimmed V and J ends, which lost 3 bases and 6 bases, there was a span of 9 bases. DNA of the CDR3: TGTGCCAGCAGCTTTGTTGTCGGTCAGCCCCAGCATTTT. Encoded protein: CASSFVVGQPQHF. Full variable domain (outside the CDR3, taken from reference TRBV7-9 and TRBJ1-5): DTGVSQNPRHKITKRGQNVTFRCDPISEHNRLYWYRQTLGQGPEFLTYFQNEAQLEKSRLLSDRFSAERPKGSFSTLEIQRTEQGDSAMYLCASSFVVGQPQHFGDGTRLSIL.

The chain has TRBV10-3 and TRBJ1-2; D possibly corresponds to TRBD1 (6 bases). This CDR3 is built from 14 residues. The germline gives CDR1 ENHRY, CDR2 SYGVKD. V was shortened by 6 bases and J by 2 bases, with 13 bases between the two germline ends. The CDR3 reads CAIRSLGANYGYTF. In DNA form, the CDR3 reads TGTGCCATCAGATCCTTGGGGGCGAACTATGGCTACACCTTC.